Shown below are 6 T cell receptor beta chains from a single sample sequenced in a study of cytomegalovirus exposure and HLA in healthy donors. The PCR ran on 60 Vbeta and 13 Jbeta primers. Produced via immunoSEQ multiplex PCR; TCRdb's table is partial and in-frame only. The sample includes some 76,000 clones. Sequenced input: PBMCs. All receptors come from a man aged 35 to 55 in good health and CMV-seronegative.

The chain is built from TRBV7-9 and TRBJ2-5; 8 bases are shared with TRBD2. Matching the DNA end better, TRBJ2-7 makes the J call doubtful. The germline CDR1 and CDR2 sequences are SEHNR and FQNEAQ (reference sequence). This CDR3 spans 14 amino acids. CDR3 in DNA: TGTGCCAGCAGCTTGGGGACTAGAGCCTACGAGCAGTACTTC. It translates to CASSLGTRAYEQYF.

The rearrangement links TRBV5-4 to TRBJ2-5; possibly TRBD2 for D (6 bases). CDR1 SGHNT and CDR2 YYREEE come from the germline V gene (reference sequence). CDR3 length: 15 amino acids. The germline V and J ends were trimmed by 2 bases and 0 bases, with 11 bases remaining between them. CDR3 DNA: TGTGCCAGCAGCTTTTCTAGCGATCACCAAGAGACCCAGTACTTC. Translation gives CASSFSSDHQETQYF.

The chain uses TRBV5-4 and TRBJ1-2; the D gene is possibly TRBD1 (5 bases). Germline V gene data show CDR1 as SGHNT and CDR2 as YYREEE (reference sequence). CDR3 length: 15 residues. V lost 0 bases and J lost 2, with 11 bases in between. The CDR3 DNA sequence: TGTGCCAGCAGCTTGGCAAGGGGAACCAACTATGGCTACACCTTC. Translated: CASSLARGTNYGYTF.

To note about this clone: Other nucleotide sequences in the sample specify the same CDR3. J is TRBJ2-3 and V is TRBV29-1; a weak D match, TRBD2 (5 bases). Trimming shortened V by 6 bases and J by 2 bases, and 12 bases separated the two germline ends. The germline gives CDR1 SQVTM, CDR2 ANQGSEA. The CDR3 spans 13 residues. The CDR3 sequence: CSVASGFTDTQYF. Here the CDR3 DNA reads TGCAGCGTCGCCTCGGGGTTCACAGATACGCAGTATTTT.

The rearrangement uses TRBV27 and TRBJ2-2; the match to TRBD2 covers 11 bases. There are 15 residues in the CDR3. With 5 bases clipped from V and 6 bases from J, the junction kept 5 bases outside the gene matches. The V gene's germline CDR1 is MNHEY and CDR2 SMNVEV (reference sequence). CDR3 coding DNA: TGTGCCAGCAGTGCCCTAGCGGGGGGTCCCGGGGAGCTGTTTTTT. Amino acid sequence: CASSALAGGPGELFF.

The chain has TRBV7-9 and TRBJ1-3, with 7 bases fitting TRBD1. This CDR3 spans 14 amino acids. CDR1 is SEHNR and CDR2 is FQNEAQ in the germline V gene (reference sequence). CDR3 loop: CLSSRTGDGNTIYF. DNA of the CDR3: TGTTTGTCAAGCCGAACAGGGGATGGAAACACCATATATTTT.